Listed below are T cell receptor beta chains from one sample, sequenced in a study of PD-L1 blockade in urothelial cancer. Data came from immunoSEQ multiplex PCR; TCRdb stores just in-frame clones and leaves some out. This table has approximately 30,000 clones, over 80% appearing once. The sequencing used PBMCs, collected around atezolizumab (anti-PD-L1) treatment. The receptors originated from a man over 45 with urothelial cancer. Both conserved end residues are part of each CDR3. The D gene is left open where the match is weak. Clone sizes are given selectively: once, few, many, or a class where the clone is expanded.

J: TRBJ2-2
D: TRBD2
V: TRBV6-5
size: .
CDR3: CASRTRGGTGELFF
DNA: TGTGCCAGCAGAACAAGGGGAGGGACCGGGGAGCTGTTTTTT

J: TRBJ1-1
D: .
V: TRBV28
size: .
CDR3: CASSHHSRQSPEAFF
DNA: TGTGCCAGCAGCCACCACTCTCGACAGTCCCCTGAAGCTTTCTTT

J: TRBJ2-1
D: TRBD2
V: TRBV28
size: .
CDR3: CASSFSAGGVSNEQFF
DNA: TGTGCCAGCAGTTTCTCTGCGGGGGGGGTTAGTAATGAGCAGTTCTTC

J: TRBJ2-2
D: .
V: TRBV4-1
size: .
CDR3: CASSRQGLNTGELFF
DNA: TGCGCCAGCAGCCGACAGGGACTGAACACCGGGGAGCTGTTTTTT

J: TRBJ2-1
D: .
V: TRBV27
size: .
CDR3: CASSTSYNEQFF
DNA: TGTGCCAGCAGTACGAGTTACAATGAGCAGTTCTTC

J: TRBJ2-1
D: .
V: TRBV10-3
size: once
CDR3: CAISESRGMAEQFF
DNA: TGTGCCATCAGTGAGTCCCGGGGGATGGCAGAGCAGTTCTTC

J: TRBJ2-3
D: .
V: TRBV19
size: few
CDR3: CASREGWAQYF
DNA: TGTGCCAGTAGGGAGGGCTGGGCGCAGTATTTT

J: TRBJ2-4
D: .
V: TRBV11-3
size: once
CDR3: CASSSGNRSKNIQYF
DNA: TGTGCCAGCAGCTCCGGCAACAGGTCCAAAAACATTCAGTACTTC

J: TRBJ1-1
D: .
V: TRBV5-1
size: few
CDR3: CASSLFTAGDNEAFF
DNA: TGCGCCAGCAGCTTGTTTACTGCAGGGGATAATGAAGCTTTCTTT

J: TRBJ2-3
D: TRBD1
V: TRBV4-1
size: .
CDR3: CASRRTGVNTDTQYF
DNA: TGCGCCAGCCGACGGACAGGCGTCAACACAGATACGCAGTATTTT

J: TRBJ1-4
D: TRBD1
V: TRBV7-2
size: .
CDR3: CASSSTTGVGEKLFF
DNA: TGTGCCAGCAGCTCCACGACAGGGGTTGGTGAAAAACTGTTTTTT

J: TRBJ1-4
D: .
V: TRBV18
size: .
CDR3: CASSQNPAGNNEKLFF
DNA: TGTGCCAGCTCCCAAAACCCTGCCGGGAATAATGAAAAACTGTTTTTT

J: TRBJ1-2
D: .
V: TRBV7-9
size: .
CDR3: CASSPTLPGGYGYTF
DNA: TGTGCCAGCAGCCCCACGCTGCCGGGAGGCTATGGCTACACCTTC

J: TRBJ1-4
D: TRBD1
V: TRBV7-8
size: .
CDR3: CASSPWTGGNEKLFF
DNA: TGTGCCAGCAGCCCGTGGACAGGGGGGAATGAAAAACTGTTTTTT

J: TRBJ1-4
D: .
V: TRBV28
size: once
CDR3: CASSLLAGEKLFF
DNA: TGTGCCAGCAGTTTATTGGCGGGGGAAAAACTGTTTTTT

J: TRBJ2-3
D: TRBD1
V: TRBV5-1
size: .
CDR3: CASSITGGRTDTQYF
DNA: TGCGCCAGCAGCATAACAGGGGGCCGCACAGATACGCAGTATTTT

J: TRBJ1-4
D: .
V: TRBV11-2
size: .
CDR3: CASTNSINEKLFF
DNA: TGTGCCAGCACAAACAGCATTAATGAAAAACTGTTTTTT

J: TRBJ1-4
D: .
V: TRBV6-1
size: .
CDR3: CASSRQVNEKLFF
DNA: TGTGCCAGCTCGCGCCAGGTTAATGAAAAACTGTTTTTT

J: TRBJ2-1
D: .
V: TRBV7-2
size: few
CDR3: CASSSLNEQFF
DNA: TGTGCCAGCAGCTCCCTCAATGAGCAGTTCTTC

J: TRBJ2-7
D: TRBD2
V: TRBV2
size: .
CDR3: CASSGDSGRAYEQYF
DNA: TGTGCCAGCAGTGGGGATAGCGGGAGGGCCTACGAGCAGTACTTC